Below, 22 T cell receptor beta chains from the same sample are listed, as sequenced in a study of vaccination and CD4 T cells after COVID-19. Their target antigens are unknown. At the Johns Hopkins FTIC core, DNA taken from cultured CD4+ T cells was sequenced by way of the Oncomine TCR Beta short-read assay. Each CDR3 protein is one row after TCRdb ran MiXCR on the PCR reads. The sample holds about 20,000 distinct CDR3 sequences, 60% to 85% seen once. The treatment here: approximately nine-day PBMC culture with coronavirus spike peptide pools or control peptides (ViraFEST assay). The input for sequencing was CD4+ T cells from blood, cultured in vitro, taken after SARS-CoV-2 vaccination. Every receptor here comes from a human donor who received a COVID-19 vaccine.

This chain uses TRBV21-1 with TRBJ1-1; the DNA was not compared with TRBD1, the D call given in the table. TRBV21-1 is annotated as a pseudogene. The CDR3 runs to 15 residues. CDR3 sequence reads: CASSSTGDLNTEAFF. The CDR3 DNA is TGTGCCAGCAGCTCTACAGGGGACTTGAACACTGAAGCTTTCTTT.

The J gene is TRBJ1-6, the V gene TRBV20-1; the D gene is possibly TRBD1 (5 bases). CDR1 is DFQATT, CDR2 SNEGSKA, per germline (reference sequence). The CDR3 runs to 13 residues. V lost 4 bases to trimming and J lost 9 bases, with 13 bases between them. CDR3: CSATRTSTSPLHF. CDR3 coding DNA: TGCAGTGCTACTAGGACATCTACTTCACCCCTCCACTTT.

The gene calls are TRBV30 and TRBJ2-5; 8 positions match TRBD2. With 2 bases clipped from V and 5 bases from J, the junction kept 4 bases outside the gene matches. Germline values: CDR1 GTSNPN, CDR2 SVGIG (reference sequence). CDR3 size: 13 residues. This CDR3 reads CAWSRGGDETQYF. The CDR3 DNA follows: TGTGCCTGGAGTCGGGGGGGCGACGAGACCCAGTACTTC.

The V gene is TRBV20-1, the J gene TRBJ2-3; D may be TRBD1 or TRBD2 (5 bases each). The CDR3 spans 15 residues. Germline CDR1 and CDR2: DFQATT and SNEGSKA (reference sequence). V shed 0 bases and J shed 4 bases, with 14 bases lying between them. The CDR3 region is CSARDSAGRADTQYF. The CDR3 nucleotides are TGCAGTGCTAGAGATAGTGCAGGGCGGGCAGATACGCAGTATTTT.

This clonotype has just one count. V is TRBV20-1 and J is TRBJ1-1; D perhaps matches TRBD1 (5 bases). Germline V gene sequence: CDR1 DFQATT, CDR2 SNEGSKA (reference sequence). V dropped 1 base and J dropped 1 base, with 10 bases sitting between them. The CDR3 runs to 14 residues. CDR3 protein: CSARAYGGNTEAFF. CDR3 DNA sequence: TGCAGTGCTAGAGCCTACGGGGGGAACACTGAAGCTTTCTTT.

The chain combines TRBV7-2 with TRBJ2-3; D may be TRBD1 (7 bases). This CDR3 comprises 14 residues. The V end lost 0 bases, the J end lost 6 bases, and 10 bases lay between the germline ends. From germline, CDR1 is SGHTA and CDR2 FQGNSA. The CDR3: CASSLAPGGDTQYF. The CDR3 DNA reads TGTGCCAGCAGCTTAGCGCCAGGGGGGGATACGCAGTATTTT.

V is TRBV7-9 and J is TRBJ2-1; TRBD2 is a possible D gene (6 bases). Trimming removed 5 bases from V and 2 bases from J, with 19 bases in between. Germline values: CDR1 SEHNR, CDR2 FQNEAQ (reference sequence). CDR3 length: 17 amino acids. CDR3 bases: TGTGCCAGCAGCCGCCGGCGGGGAGGACATACCTACAATGAGCAGTTCTTC. Protein product: CASSRRRGGHTYNEQFF. Full variable domain (rest looked up from reference TRBV7-9 and TRBJ2-1): DTGVSQNPRHKITKRGQNVTFRCDPISEHNRLYWYRQTLGQGPEFLTYFQNEAQLEKSRLLSDRFSAERPKGSFSTLEIQRTEQGDSAMYLCASSRRRGGHTYNEQFFGPGTRLTVL.

As DNA, the CDR3 is TGTGCCAGCAGACCCCAGGGGGACTGGGACCGTTCTGGGGCCAACGTCCTGACTTTC. Amino acid sequence: CASRPQGDWDRSGANVLTF. V usage is TRBV2 and J usage is TRBJ2-6; perhaps TRBD1 as D (7 bases). V lost 6 bases and J lost 1, with 22 bases in between. CDR1 is SNHLY, CDR2 FYNNEI, per germline. This CDR3 is built from 19 residues.

The rearrangement links TRBV14 to TRBJ2-5; 10 bases are a match to TRBD1. This CDR3 is built from 15 residues. V lost 1 base to trimming and J lost 6 bases; unmatched junction nucleotides: 5. The germline V gene encodes CDR1 SGHDN and CDR2 FVKESK. In nucleotides, the CDR3 is TGTGCCAGCAGCCAAGCGACAGGGGGCCTTCAGACCCAGTACTTC. Protein sequence: CASSQATGGLQTQYF.

The CDR3 DNA follows: TGCAGTGCAAGTACAGGCCTTCAAGAGACCCAGTACTTC. This codes for CSASTGLQETQYF. This sequence joins TRBV20-1 and TRBJ2-5; TRBD1 might be the D (5 bases). CDR1 is DFQATT and CDR2 is SNEGSKA in the germline V gene (reference sequence). The CDR3 spans 13 residues. With 6 bases removed from V and 2 bases from J, the gap between germline ends came to 13 bases.

V gene TRBV20-1 combines with J gene TRBJ1-3; no clear D gene. Germline V gene sequence: CDR1 DFQATT, CDR2 SNEGSKA (reference sequence). The CDR3 has 13 residues. The V end was cut by 6 bases, the J end by 2 bases, with 11 bases between. The DNA for the CDR3 is TGCAGTGCCAGGTGGACCCCTGGAAACACCATATATTTT. It yields the protein CSARWTPGNTIYF.

The V gene is TRBV30, the J gene TRBJ1-1; a possible D gene is TRBD1 (5 bases). The CDR3 contains 12 residues. Germline CDR1 GTSNPN, CDR2 SVGIG (reference sequence). V lost 5 bases and J 6 bases, leaving 13 bases between the germline ends. Here the CDR3 reads CAWGPGRPEAFF. The CDR3 nucleotides read TGTGCCTGGGGCCCGGGACGGCCTGAAGCTTTCTTT. Based on the CDR3 plus reference TRBV30 and TRBJ1-1, the full variable domain is SQTIHQWPATLVQPVGSPLSLECTVEGTSNPNLYWYRQAAGRGLQLLFYSVGIGQISSEVPQNLSASRPQDRQFILSSKKLLLSDSGFYLCAWGPGRPEAFFGQGTRLTVV.

Only a few counts were recorded for this clonotype. The V gene is TRBV25-1, the J gene TRBJ2-5, with D possibly matching TRBD2 (5 bases). V was shortened by 4 bases and J by 0 bases, with 9 bases between the two germline ends. The germline CDR1 and CDR2 sequences are MGHDK and SYGVNS. The CDR3 has 14 residues. CDR3 coding DNA: TGTGCCAGCAGTGCCCCGGGAAACCAAGAGACCCAGTACTTC. Its translation is CASSAPGNQETQYF.

The rearrangement joins TRBV6-5 to TRBJ1-2; 11 nucleotides align to TRBD1. Per germline, CDR1 MNHEY and CDR2 SVGAGI. V gave up 1 base and J gave up 7 bases; unmatched junction bases: 8. The CDR3 has 16 residues. This CDR3 is CASSYLGQGATSGYTF. The CDR3, as DNA: TGTGCCAGCAGTTACTTAGGACAGGGGGCGACCAGTGGCTACACCTTC.

The V call is TRBV5-6, the J call TRBJ1-1; D is unresolved. The V end was cut by 5 bases, the J end by 0 bases, with 11 bases between. This CDR3 has 14 amino acids. The V gene's germline CDR1 is SGHDT and CDR2 YYEEEE. The CDR3 here is CASRPTGLNTEAFF. The CDR3 DNA reads as TGTGCCAGCAGGCCGACGGGTCTGAACACTGAAGCTTTCTTT.

The DNA of the CDR3 is TGTGCCAGCAGACCCCCGCCCACAGGGGAGGACACCGGGGAGCTGTTTTTT. Translating it yields CASRPPPTGEDTGELFF. V gene TRBV6-1 combines with J gene TRBJ2-2, with D maybe TRBD1 (7 bases). Trimming removed 6 bases at V and 3 bases at J, with 20 bases between. The CDR3 is 17 residues long. Germline CDR1 reads MNHNS; CDR2 reads SASEGT.

The chain employs TRBV6-1 and TRBJ1-3, with D maybe TRBD1 (5 bases). V lost 8 bases to trimming and J lost 0 bases, with 11 bases between them. Germline CDR1 and CDR2: MNHNS and SASEGT. This CDR3 region has 14 residues. CDR3 sequence: CASGAGGSGNTIYF. CDR3 DNA sequence: TGTGCCAGCGGTGCGGGGGGCTCTGGAAACACCATATATTTT.

The chain combines TRBV20-1 with TRBJ2-7; TRBD1 matches at 8 bases. The CDR3 is 13 residues long. V was clipped by 6 bases and J by 5 bases; unmatched bases: 9. Per germline, CDR1 DFQATT and CDR2 SNEGSKA (reference sequence). Here the CDR3 reads CSAAPDREHEQYF. The CDR3 coding sequence is TGCAGTGCGGCGCCGGACAGGGAACACGAGCAGTACTTC.

This chain connects TRBV12-3 or TRBV12-4 to TRBJ2-2, with D tentatively TRBD1 or TRBD2 (5 bases each). V lost 5 bases and J 7 bases, leaving 11 bases between the germline ends. This CDR3 spans 13 amino acids. The CDR3 DNA reads as TGTGCCAGCAGTCCCCGGGGCGACGGGGAGCTGTTTTTT. Translated: CASSPRGDGELFF.

The genes are TRBV24-1 and TRBJ1-1, with 9 bases that match TRBD1. J lost 3 bases, V lost 1 base, and 8 bases had no gene match. This CDR3 region has 17 residues. CDR1 and CDR2 (germline): KGHDR, SFDVKD. CDR3 coding DNA: TGTGCCACCAGTGATTTACTGACAGGGGGTGGGGACACTGAAGCTTTCTTT. Its protein product is CATSDLLTGGGDTEAFF.

The V call is TRBV6-5, the J call TRBJ2-3, with D uncertain. V lost 2 bases, J lost 5 bases, and 2 bases lay in between. This CDR3 spans 11 amino acids. Per the germline V gene, CDR1 is MNHEY and CDR2 is SVGAGI. CDR3 coding DNA: TGTGCCAGCAGTTACGTAGATACGCAGTATTTT. Translating it yields CASSYVDTQYF.

In this sample, this clonotype turned up a few times. This chain links TRBV7-2 with TRBJ1-4; D remains unclear. This CDR3 region has 15 residues. Trimming cost V 1 base and J 2 bases, with 8 bases left between them. Germline V gene sequence: CDR1 SGHTA, CDR2 FQGNSA. The CDR3 loop reads CASSLGLGTNEKLFF. In nucleotides, the CDR3 is TGTGCCAGCAGCTTAGGACTGGGTACTAATGAAAAACTGTTTTTT.